This T cell receptor beta chain comes out of a study of T cells after yellow fever vaccination. About the study: The SMART-Seq v4 Ultra Low Input method served to prepare the low-cell-number fractions.

Per germline, CDR1 LGHNA and CDR2 YSLEER. Trimming removed 1 base at V and 4 bases at J, with 8 bases between. There are 14 residues in the CDR3. Regarding the study as a whole: The study re-detected most primary-vaccination clones after the booster (about 95% CD4, roughly 90% CD8). Repertoires sorted by FACS could include abundant clonotypes that are contaminants from the bulk population.

Making TCR cDNA involved 5'RACE template switching, which added UMIs and a universal primer site. TCRdb re-derived calls from the 5' RACE reads in MiXCR, one entry per CDR3 protein. The data hold under 600,000 distinct CDR3 sequences, with approximately 13% observed a single time. For this clonotype: Antigen specificity is unknown.

The chain carries TRBV4-3 and TRBJ2-1; no clear D. This specimen consisted of PBMCs, obtained on the day of the yellow fever booster vaccination. The TCR was taken from a man aged 30-40 years who received the YFV17D yellow fever vaccine. Written as DNA, the CDR3 is TGCGCCAGCAGCCAAGTGGCGCTTTACAATGAGCAGTTCTTC. Its protein is CASSQVALYNEQFF.